The rows below give T cell receptor beta chains drawn from one sample of a study of quantifying T cell responses using KT2 cells. Each CDR3 protein is one row after TCRdb ran MiXCR on the UMI-ligation and nested PCR reads. This sample has approximately 57,000 distinct CDR3 sequences; about 12% occur once, and the top ten carry roughly 9%. Sequencing was performed on PBMCs spiked with cells of the T cell clone KT2. The receptors come from a human donor. Both conserved end residues are trimmed from each CDR3. The size entry is marked missing in some rows and otherwise reads once, few, many or a size class.

abundance	v_gene	CDR3aa
few	TRBV10-2	ASSGPSQSVSTDTQY
many	TRBV6-1	ASAPGYSNQPQH
many	TRBV20-1	SARDVNRGRNYGYT
-	TRBV2	ASSVTGVLEGYT
-	TRBV20-1	SAKNPGDGDTQY
-	TRBV6-2/TRBV6-3	ASSPQAGEGETQY
-	TRBV2	ASSPGTSGTDTQY
-	TRBV20-1	SARPRQILSTDTQY
few	TRBV27	ASSPSRDRGQYYGYT
-	TRBV29-1	SVVRDTEAF
-	TRBV6-6	ASSLSGENWAGGTQY
-	TRBV5-4	ASSSLLGSYNEQF
-	TRBV2	ASSEYRAVEKLF
-	TRBV5-5	ASSLRPRDSQNSPLH
-	TRBV24-1	ATSDPRGPKETQY
-	TRBV12-3/TRBV12-4	ASSPHPGTRRHTQY
-	TRBV7-8	ASSLLDSYNEQF
few	TRBV3-1	ASSQTGTPEAF
-	TRBV6-5	ASSRTGRPTEAF
few	TRBV7-2	ASSVQTGKNEKLF
few	TRBV5-4	ASSTSGGTDTQY
few	TRBV15	ATKRSGNTGELF
-	TRBV11-2	ASSLVTSGGRKTYEQY
few	TRBV20-1	SAATGGWSYEQY
-	TRBV7-2	ASSRQEGADIQY
-	TRBV30	ASQTGTVNTEAF
few	TRBV5-1	ASSVTDRGLETQY
many	TRBV7-2	ASSFSDTQY
-	TRBV27	ASSAILADTQY
few	TRBV12-3/TRBV12-4	ASSLGGGRSEQF
few	TRBV19	ASSIDHGTSTNEKLF
-	TRBV20-1	SAGHGTAQETQY
-	TRBV29-1	SVVGVTEAF
many	TRBV27	ASSPEDRALRGQY
many	TRBV20-1	SARTGGADYEQY
few	TRBV2	ASSGDRGNSPLH
-	TRBV2	ASSGSRTGTNYNEQF
-	TRBV19	ASSNRDGYT
-	TRBV7-2	ASSPDGSSGSREQY
many	TRBV18	ASSPAYSGTDTQY
many	TRBV10-2	ASSKGWTDTQY
few	TRBV29-1	SVEDRGVGFQH
few	TRBV19	ASRASGNYNEQF
few	TRBV12-3/TRBV12-4	ASSLEEIDSVLF
many	TRBV6-6	ASTGPSHSEQY
-	TRBV11-3	ASSLGFSEGGELF
few	TRBV5-1	ASSLEGQGAADTQY
few	TRBV29-1	SVITPRGLTEAF
-	TRBV5-1	ASSRRDRGASPLH
-	TRBV20-1	SAAETDRANTGELF
few	TRBV7-8	ASSSNLGLGSYEQY
-	TRBV6-1	ASSERTADNSPLH
-	TRBV18	ASSPAGTGAYEQY
few	TRBV7-2	ASSLGTEKSPLH
few	TRBV7-2	ASSYEVGLEVIQY